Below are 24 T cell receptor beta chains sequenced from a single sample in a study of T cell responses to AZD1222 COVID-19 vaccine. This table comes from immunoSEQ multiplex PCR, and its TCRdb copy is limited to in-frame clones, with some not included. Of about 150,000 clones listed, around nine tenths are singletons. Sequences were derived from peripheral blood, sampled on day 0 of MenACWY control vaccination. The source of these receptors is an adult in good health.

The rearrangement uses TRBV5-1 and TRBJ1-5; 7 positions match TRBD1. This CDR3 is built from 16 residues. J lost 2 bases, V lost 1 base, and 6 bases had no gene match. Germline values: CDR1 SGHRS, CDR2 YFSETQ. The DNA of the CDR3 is TGCGCCAGCAGCTTGAAACCCGGACAGGGCAATCAGCCCCAGCATTTT. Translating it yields CASSLKPGQGNQPQHF. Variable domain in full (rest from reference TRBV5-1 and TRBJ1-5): KAGVTQTPRYLIKTRGQQVTLSCSPISGHRSVSWYQQTPGQGLQFLFEYFSETQRNKGNFPGRFSGRQFSNSRSEMNVSTLELGDSALYLCASSLKPGQGNQPQHFGDGTRLSIL.

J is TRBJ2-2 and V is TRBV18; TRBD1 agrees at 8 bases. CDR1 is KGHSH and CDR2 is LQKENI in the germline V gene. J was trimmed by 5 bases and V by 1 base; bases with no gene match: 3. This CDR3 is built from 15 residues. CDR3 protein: CASSPRTGRTGELFF. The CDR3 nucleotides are TGTGCCAGCTCACCACGGACAGGGCGGACCGGGGAGCTGTTTTTT. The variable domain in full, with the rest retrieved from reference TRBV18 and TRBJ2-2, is NAGVMQNPRHLVRRRGQEARLRCSPMKGHSHVYWYRQLPEEGLKFMVYLQKENIIDESGMPKERFSAEFPKEGPSILRIQQVVRGDSAAYFCASSPRTGRTGELFFGEGSRLTVL.

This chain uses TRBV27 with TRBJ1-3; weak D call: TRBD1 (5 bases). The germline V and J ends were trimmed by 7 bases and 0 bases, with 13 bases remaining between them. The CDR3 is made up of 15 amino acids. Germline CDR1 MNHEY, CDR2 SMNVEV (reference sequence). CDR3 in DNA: TGTGCCAGCAAAGGGGTTTGCGACTCTGGAAACACCATATATTTT. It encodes CASKGVCDSGNTIYF.

CDR3 loop: CSASRGAASKNIQYF. The DNA of the CDR3 is TGCAGTGCTAGTAGGGGGGCCGCGTCCAAAAACATTCAGTACTTC. This sequence joins TRBV20-1 and TRBJ2-4; D assignment may be TRBD1 or TRBD2 (6 bases each). The ends were cut back, 3 bases at V and 2 bases at J, with 14 bases in the middle. The germline V gene encodes CDR1 DFQATT and CDR2 SNEGSKA (reference sequence). The CDR3 runs 15 residues.

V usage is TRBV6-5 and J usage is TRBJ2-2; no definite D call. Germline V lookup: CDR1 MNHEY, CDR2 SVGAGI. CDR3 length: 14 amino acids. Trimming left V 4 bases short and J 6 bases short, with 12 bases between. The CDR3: CASSFRRGAGELFF. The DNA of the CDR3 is TGTGCCAGCAGTTTTAGGCGCGGCGCCGGGGAGCTGTTTTTT.

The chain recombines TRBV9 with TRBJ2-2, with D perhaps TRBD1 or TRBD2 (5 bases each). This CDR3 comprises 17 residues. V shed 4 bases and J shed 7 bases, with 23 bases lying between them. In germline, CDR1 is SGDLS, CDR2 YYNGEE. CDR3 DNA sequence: TGTGCCAGCAGCTCCCCCGGGACCAACCCGGCGGGCGGGGAGCTGTTTTTT. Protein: CASSSPGTNPAGGELFF. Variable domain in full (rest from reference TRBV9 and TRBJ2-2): DSGVTQTPKHLITATGQRVTLRCSPRSGDLSVYWYQQSLDQGLQFLIQYYNGEERAKGNILERFSAQQFPDLHSELNLSSLELGDSALYFCASSSPGTNPAGGELFFGEGSRLTVL.

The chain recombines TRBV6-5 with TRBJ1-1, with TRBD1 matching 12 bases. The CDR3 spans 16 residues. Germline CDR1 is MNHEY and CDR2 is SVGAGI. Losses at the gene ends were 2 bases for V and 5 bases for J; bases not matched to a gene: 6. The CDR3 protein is CASSYGGTGGGTEAFF. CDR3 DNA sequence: TGTGCCAGCAGTTACGGAGGGACAGGGGGCGGAACTGAAGCTTTCTTT.

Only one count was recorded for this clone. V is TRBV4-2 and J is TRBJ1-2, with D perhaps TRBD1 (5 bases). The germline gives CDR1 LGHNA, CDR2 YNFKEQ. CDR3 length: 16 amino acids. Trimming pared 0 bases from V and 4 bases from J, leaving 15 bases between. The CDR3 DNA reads TGTGCCAGCAGCCAAGATCGGGGGTTGGGGGTCTATGGCTACACCTTC. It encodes CASSQDRGLGVYGYTF.

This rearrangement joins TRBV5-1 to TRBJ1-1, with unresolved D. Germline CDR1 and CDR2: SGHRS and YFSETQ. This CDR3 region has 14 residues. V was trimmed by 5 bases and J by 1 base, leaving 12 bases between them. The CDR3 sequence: CASSETGQNTEAFF. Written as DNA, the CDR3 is TGCGCCAGCAGTGAGACGGGCCAGAACACTGAAGCTTTCTTT.

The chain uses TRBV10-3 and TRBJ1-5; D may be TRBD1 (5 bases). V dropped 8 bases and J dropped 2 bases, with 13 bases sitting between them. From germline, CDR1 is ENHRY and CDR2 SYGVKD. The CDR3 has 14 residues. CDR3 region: CAIGWGDRNQPQHF. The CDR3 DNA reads TGTGCCATCGGTTGGGGGGATCGCAATCAGCCCCAGCATTTT.

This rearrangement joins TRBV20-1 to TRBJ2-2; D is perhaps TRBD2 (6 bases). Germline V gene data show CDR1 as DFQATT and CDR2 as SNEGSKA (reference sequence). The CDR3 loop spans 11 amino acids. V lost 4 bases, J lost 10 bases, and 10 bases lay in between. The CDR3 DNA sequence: TGCAGTGCTATCGGGGAGGAGGAGCTGTTTTTT. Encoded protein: CSAIGEEELFF.

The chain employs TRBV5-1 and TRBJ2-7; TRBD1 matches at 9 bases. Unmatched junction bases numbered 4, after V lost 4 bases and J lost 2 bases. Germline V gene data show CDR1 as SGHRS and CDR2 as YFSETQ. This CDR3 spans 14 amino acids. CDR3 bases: TGCGCCAGCAGCCCGGACAGGGGTCCCTACGAGCAGTACTTC. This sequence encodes CASSPDRGPYEQYF.

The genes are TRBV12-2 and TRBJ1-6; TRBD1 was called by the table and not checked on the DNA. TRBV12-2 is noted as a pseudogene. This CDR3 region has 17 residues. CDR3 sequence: CASRLEGRDRNNSPLHF. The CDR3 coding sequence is TGTGCAAGTCGCTTAGAAGGCCGGGACAGAAATAATTCACCCCTCCACTTT.

CDR3 in DNA: TGTGCCAGCAGTTTATCGGGGGGGGCTGAAGCTTTCTTT. Its protein is CASSLSGGAEAFF. The genes are TRBV27 and TRBJ1-1, with TRBD1 as a possible D gene (5 bases). Germline CDR1 MNHEY, CDR2 SMNVEV (reference sequence). V was clipped by 0 bases and J by 6 bases, with 8 bases between them. CDR3 size: 13 residues.

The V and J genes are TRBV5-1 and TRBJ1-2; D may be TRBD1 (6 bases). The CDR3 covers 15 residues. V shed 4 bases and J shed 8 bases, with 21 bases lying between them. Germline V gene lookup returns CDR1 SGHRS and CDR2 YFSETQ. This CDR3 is CASSLTTGVLGGYTF. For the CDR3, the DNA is TGCGCCAGCAGCCTCACGACAGGTGTTCTAGGGGGCTACACCTTC.

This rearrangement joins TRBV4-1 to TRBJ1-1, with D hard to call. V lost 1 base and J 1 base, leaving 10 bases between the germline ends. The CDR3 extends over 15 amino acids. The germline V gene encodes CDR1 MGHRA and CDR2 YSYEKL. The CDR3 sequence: CASSQGFHANTEAFF. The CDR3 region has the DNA TGCGCCAGCAGCCAAGGATTCCATGCGAACACTGAAGCTTTCTTT.

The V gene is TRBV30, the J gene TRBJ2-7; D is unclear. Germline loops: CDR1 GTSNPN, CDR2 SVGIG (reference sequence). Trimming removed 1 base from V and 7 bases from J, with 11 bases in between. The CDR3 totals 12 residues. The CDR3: CAWSGLYVEQYF. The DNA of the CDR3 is TGTGCCTGGAGTGGCCTCTACGTGGAGCAGTACTTC.

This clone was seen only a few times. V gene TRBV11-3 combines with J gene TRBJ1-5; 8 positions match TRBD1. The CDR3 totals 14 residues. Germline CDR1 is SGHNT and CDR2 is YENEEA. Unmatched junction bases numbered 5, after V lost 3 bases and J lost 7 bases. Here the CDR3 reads CASSFPGGCQPQHF. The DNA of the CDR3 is TGTGCCAGCAGCTTTCCAGGGGGCTGCCAGCCCCAGCATTTT.

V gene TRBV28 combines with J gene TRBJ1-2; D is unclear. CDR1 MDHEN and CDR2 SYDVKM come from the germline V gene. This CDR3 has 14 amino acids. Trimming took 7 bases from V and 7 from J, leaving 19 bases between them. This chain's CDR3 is CASTASVGLSGYTF. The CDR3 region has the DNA TGTGCCAGCACCGCTTCAGTTGGGTTGTCTGGCTACACCTTC.

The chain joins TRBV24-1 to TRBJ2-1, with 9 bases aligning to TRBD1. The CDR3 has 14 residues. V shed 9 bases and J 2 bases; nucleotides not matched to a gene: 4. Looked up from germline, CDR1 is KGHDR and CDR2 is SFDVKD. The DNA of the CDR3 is TGTGCCACCGGACAGGGGCCGGCCTACAATGAGCAGTTCTTC. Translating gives CATGQGPAYNEQFF.

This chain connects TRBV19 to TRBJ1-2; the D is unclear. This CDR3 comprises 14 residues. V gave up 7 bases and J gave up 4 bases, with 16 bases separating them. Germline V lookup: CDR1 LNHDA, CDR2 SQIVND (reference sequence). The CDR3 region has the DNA TGTGCCAGTAAACGGCCAGAGAGTCCCTATGGCTACACCTTC. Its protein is CASKRPESPYGYTF.

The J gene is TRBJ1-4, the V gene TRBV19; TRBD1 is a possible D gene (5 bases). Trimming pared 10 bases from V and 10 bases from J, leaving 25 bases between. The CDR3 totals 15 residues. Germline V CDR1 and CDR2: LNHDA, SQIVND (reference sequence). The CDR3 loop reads CATTPGDSNKRKLFF. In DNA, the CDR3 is TGTGCCACCACCCCCGGAGACAGTAATAAGCGAAAACTGTTTTTT.

This CDR3 is CASSEDRVSVEQYF. The CDR3, as DNA: TGTGCCAGCAGTGAGGACAGGGTTTCCGTAGAGCAGTACTTC. J is TRBJ2-7 and V is TRBV6-1; 8 bases match TRBD1. V lost 3 bases to trimming and J lost 7 bases; unmatched junction nucleotides: 8. Germline values: CDR1 MNHNS, CDR2 SASEGT. The CDR3 covers 14 residues.

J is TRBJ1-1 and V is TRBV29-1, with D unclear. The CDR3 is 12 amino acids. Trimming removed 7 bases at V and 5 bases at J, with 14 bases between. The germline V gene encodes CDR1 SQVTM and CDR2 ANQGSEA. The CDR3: CSGNSGGTEAFF. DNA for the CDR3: TGCAGCGGAAACAGCGGAGGGACTGAAGCTTTCTTT.